These T cell receptor beta chains were read from a single sample in a study of cytomegalovirus exposure and HLA in healthy donors. Produced via immunoSEQ multiplex PCR; TCRdb's table is partial and in-frame only. Listed are about 200,000 clones; about 1% falls within the top ten. Sequences were obtained from PBMCs. Source of these receptors: a girl aged 2-10 years in good health and CMV-seropositive. Each CDR3 is given with its conserved first and last residue. A D gene is named only where the DNA matches it firmly.

TRBV5-4	NA	TRBJ2-1	CASSITGGRSGRANEQFF	TGTGCCAGCAGCATTACAGGGGGCAGGAGCGGGAGGGCCAATGAGCAGTTCTTC
TRBV27	NA	TRBJ1-2	CASLLRVDGYTF	TGTGCCAGCCTTCTACGGGTCGATGGCTACACCTTC
TRBV5-1	NA	TRBJ2-5	CASSFRDTKARETQYF	TGCGCCAGCAGCTTCCGGGACACTAAGGCTCGGGAGACCCAGTACTTC
TRBV28	TRBD1	TRBJ2-7	CASSQGAYEQYF	TGTGCCAGCAGCCAGGGGGCCTACGAGCAGTACTTC
TRBV19	TRBD2	TRBJ2-1	CASGTSYNEQFF	TGTGCCAGCGGGACTAGTTACAATGAGCAGTTCTTC
TRBV6-4	TRBD1	TRBJ1-1	CASSDSAGGNTEAFF	TGTGCCAGCAGTGACTCTGCAGGGGGGAACACTGAAGCTTTCTTT
TRBV5-5	NA	TRBJ2-1	CASSHTNPPYNEQFF	TGTGCCAGCAGCCACACAAATCCCCCTTACAATGAGCAGTTCTTC
TRBV5-1	NA	TRBJ2-3	CASSLRGIDTDTQYF	TGCGCCAGCAGCTTAAGGGGGATTGACACAGATACGCAGTATTTT
TRBV5-1	TRBD2	TRBJ2-2	CASTRTKTSSNTGELFF	TGCGCCAGCACCAGAACAAAGACTAGCTCTAACACCGGGGAGCTGTTTTTT
TRBV7-8	TRBD1	TRBJ2-2	CASSLVNRDSHTGELFF	TGTGCCAGCAGCTTAGTCAACCGGGACAGCCATACCGGGGAGCTGTTTTTT
TRBV10-3	NA	TRBJ1-1	CAITQTRDETEAFF	TGTGCCATCACACAGACGCGGGACGAGACTGAAGCTTTCTTT
TRBV5-6	TRBD2	TRBJ2-3	CASSSTSGKGTDTQYF	TGTGCCAGCAGCTCGACTAGCGGGAAAGGGACAGATACGCAGTATTTT
TRBV9	TRBD1	TRBJ1-1	CASSAGQAPRADF	TGTGCCAGCAGCGCCGGACAGGCCCCCCGAGCGGATTTT
TRBV6-5	NA	TRBJ1-2	CASSSGTQGYGYTF	TGTGCCAGCAGCTCCGGGACACAGGGCTATGGCTACACCTTC
TRBV5-1	TRBD1	TRBJ1-2	CASSLAATGGPYGYTF	TGCGCCAGCAGCTTGGCGGCCACAGGGGGGCCCTATGGCTACACCTTC
TRBV28	NA	TRBJ2-2	CASGLAATNTGELFF	TGTGCCAGCGGGCTAGCCGCGACGAACACCGGGGAGCTGTTTTTT
TRBV7-3	TRBD2	TRBJ2-3	CASSQSGNVDTQYF	TGTGCCAGCAGCCAAAGCGGGAACGTGGATACGCAGTATTTT
TRBV20-1	NA	TRBJ1-2	CSGTDYGYTF	TGCAGTGGGACAGACTATGGCTACACCTTC
TRBV10-3	TRBD2	TRBJ2-1	CAIQGSVAGGPRSAYNEQFF	TGTGCCATCCAGGGGTCAGTAGCGGGAGGGCCAAGGTCCGCTTACAATGAGCAGTTCTTC
TRBV27	NA	TRBJ2-2	CASSLTRGRTDTGELFF	TGTGCCAGCAGTTTGACGCGTGGGAGAACGGACACCGGGGAGCTGTTTTTT
TRBV28	NA	TRBJ2-7	CASSLFGDPMTYEQYF	TGTGCCAGCAGTTTATTCGGAGATCCGATGACCTACGAGCAGTACTTC
TRBV23-1	NA	TRBJ1-5	CASSGNRGQPQHF	TGCGCCAGCAGTGGGAACCGGGGACAGCCCCAGCATTTT
TRBV19	TRBD1	TRBJ2-7	CASSVGQGVREQYF	TGTGCCAGTAGTGTGGGACAGGGTGTACGCGAGCAGTACTTC
TRBV5-4	NA	TRBJ1-1	CASRTGDTEAFF	TGTGCCAGCAGGACCGGGGACACTGAAGCTTTCTTT